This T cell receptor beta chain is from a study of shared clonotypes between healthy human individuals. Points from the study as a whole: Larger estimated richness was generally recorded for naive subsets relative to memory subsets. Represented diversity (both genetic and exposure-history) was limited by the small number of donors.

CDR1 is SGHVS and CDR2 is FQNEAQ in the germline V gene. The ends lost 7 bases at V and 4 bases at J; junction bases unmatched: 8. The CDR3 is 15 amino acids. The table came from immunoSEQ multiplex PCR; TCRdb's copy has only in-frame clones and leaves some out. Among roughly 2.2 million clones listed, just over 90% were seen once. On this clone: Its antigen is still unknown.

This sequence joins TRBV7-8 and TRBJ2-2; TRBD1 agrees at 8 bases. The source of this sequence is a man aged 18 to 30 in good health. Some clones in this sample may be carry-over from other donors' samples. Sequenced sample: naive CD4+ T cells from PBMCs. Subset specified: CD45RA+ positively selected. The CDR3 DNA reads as TGTGCCAGCAAGACCAGACAGGGGAGCACCGGGGAGCTGTTTTTT. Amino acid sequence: CASKTRQGSTGELFF.